These 26 T cell receptor beta chains were all obtained from the same sample, sequenced in a study of OX40 agonist ivuxolimab in advanced cancers. The assay was immunoSEQ multiplex PCR, and TCRdb's table has in-frame clones only and misses some. The sample contains tens of thousands of clones, around 84% of which appear only once. The sequences come from CD4+ or CD8+ T cells sorted from blood, collected in a trial of the OX40 agonist ivuxolimab. The source of these receptors is an adult with an advanced solid tumor such as melanoma, head and neck, liver or kidney cancer.

Only one count was recorded for this clone. The rearrangement uses TRBV25-1 and TRBJ1-6; perhaps TRBD1 as D (6 bases). Germline-derived CDR1 and CDR2 are MGHDK and SYGVNS. CDR3 length: 16 amino acids. The V and J ends lost 1 base and 7 bases respectively, with 14 bases between them. CDR3 DNA sequence: TGTGCCAGCAGTGAATCAGGGGTTGTCAGCAATTCACCCCTCCACTTT. Translating it yields CASSESGVVSNSPLHF.

This clone was seen a few times. The chain uses TRBV11-2 and TRBJ2-1; 7 bases fit TRBD2. The J segment lost 14 bases and the V segment lost 0 bases, leaving 10 bases of the junction unmatched. Germline-derived CDR1 and CDR2 are SGHAT and FQNNGV. The CDR3 covers 14 residues. CDR3 loop: CASSLEPGLAAEFF. CDR3 in DNA: TGTGCCAGCAGCTTAGAACCGGGTCTAGCGGCTGAGTTCTTC.

The rearrangement joins TRBV4-2 to TRBJ2-7; 7 bases line up with TRBD2. Germline V gene sequence: CDR1 LGHNA, CDR2 YNFKEQ. Trimming at V came to 1 base and at J to 0 bases, leaving 6 bases not matched to a gene. The CDR3 is 16 amino acids. CDR3 DNA: TGTGCCAGCAGCCAAGGACTACTAGCGAACTCCTACGAGCAGTACTTC. Translated: CASSQGLLANSYEQYF.

The rearrangement uses TRBV21-1 and TRBJ2-7; the table assigns TRBD1, which was not confirmed against the DNA. TRBV21-1 is designated a pseudogene. The CDR3 loop spans 14 amino acids. In DNA, the CDR3 is TGTGCCAGCAGCCCCCGGACAGTTACCTACGAGCAGTACGTC. Protein product: CASSPRTVTYEQYV.

The chain recombines TRBV7-9 with TRBJ2-2; D gene unclear. Germline assignment: CDR1 SEHNR and CDR2 FQNEAQ (reference sequence). This CDR3 spans 11 amino acids. Trimming shortened V by 5 bases and J by 4 bases, and 2 bases separated the two germline ends. The CDR3 reads CASSPTGELFF. The CDR3 DNA is TGTGCCAGCAGCCCCACCGGGGAGCTGTTTTTT.

The V and J genes are TRBV7-2 and TRBJ1-1; perhaps TRBD1 as D (5 bases). There are 14 residues in the CDR3. V was trimmed by 4 bases and J by 1 base, leaving 10 bases between them. Germline V gives CDR1 SGHTA, CDR2 FQGNSA. CDR3 in DNA: TGTGCCAGCAGCTCGGGGGAGGGGAACACTGAAGCTTTCTTT. Protein sequence: CASSSGEGNTEAFF. Filled out from reference TRBV7-2 and TRBJ1-1, the complete variable domain reads GAGVSQSPSNKVTEKGKDVELRCDPISGHTALYWYRQSLGQGLEFLIYFQGNSAPDKSGLPSDRFSAERTGGSVSTLTIQRTQQEDSAVYLCASSSGEGNTEAFFGQGTRLTVV.

The rearrangement uses TRBV25-1 and TRBJ2-1; 12 positions agree with TRBD2. The CDR3 sequence is 18 residues long. Trimming at V came to 1 base and at J to 7 bases, leaving 11 bases not matched to a gene. Germline assignment: CDR1 MGHDK and CDR2 SYGVNS. The CDR3 sequence is CASSEFGLAGGPSNEQFF. CDR3 in DNA: TGTGCCAGCAGTGAATTCGGGCTAGCGGGAGGGCCCTCGAATGAGCAGTTCTTC.

V gene TRBV6-4 combines with J gene TRBJ2-1; D is possibly TRBD2 (6 bases). V was shortened by 5 bases and J by 6 bases, with 17 bases between the two germline ends. This CDR3 has 15 residues. Germline V gives CDR1 MRHNA, CDR2 SNTAGT. CDR3 nucleotide sequence: TGTGCCAGCAGTCGGAACGGGGAGGCAATCAATGAGCAGTTCTTC. It codes for CASSRNGEAINEQFF.

The chain carries TRBV28 and TRBJ2-1; 8 bases line up with TRBD2. Trimming removed 6 bases from V and 5 bases from J; junction bases left unmatched: 6. There are 14 residues in the CDR3. Germline-derived CDR1 and CDR2 are MDHEN and SYDVKM. CDR3 DNA: TGTGCCAGCAGGGTCGGGGGGGGCCACAATGAGCAGTTCTTC. Its translation: CASRVGGGHNEQFF.

This clone was detected only a few times. The V and J genes are TRBV5-1 and TRBJ1-5, with 8 nucleotides matching TRBD1. The V and J ends lost 4 bases and 4 bases, in that order; junction bases with no gene match: 7. CDR3 length: 15 amino acids. The V gene's germline CDR1 is SGHRS and CDR2 YFSETQ. For the CDR3, the DNA is TGCGCCAGCAGCCAAACAGGGGGAGGGAATCAGCCCCAGCATTTT. It encodes CASSQTGGGNQPQHF.

This clone was observed a single time. The chain joins TRBV5-8 to TRBJ2-1, with D possibly matching TRBD1 (6 bases). Germline CDR1 and CDR2: SGHTS and YDEGEE. Trimming took 4 bases from V and 9 from J, leaving 17 bases between them. This CDR3 has 14 residues. CDR3 nucleotide sequence: TGTGCCAGCAGCGTTACAGGGTTCTCGAGTGAGCAGTTCTTC. This codes for CASSVTGFSSEQFF.

The chain has TRBV6-5 and TRBJ1-1; D not resolved. Germline V gene data show CDR1 as MNHEY and CDR2 as SVGAGI. V shed 2 bases and J shed 1 base, with 8 bases lying between them. There are 14 residues in the CDR3. This chain's CDR3 is CASSYGRSNTEAFF. The CDR3 DNA reads as TGTGCCAGCAGTTACGGACGGTCGAACACTGAAGCTTTCTTT.

This clone was observed a handful of times. V usage is TRBV27 and J usage is TRBJ2-7; 10 bases are shared with TRBD2. Germline V gene sequence: CDR1 MNHEY, CDR2 SMNVEV (reference sequence). Germline trimming cut 2 bases from V and 5 bases from J; bases unmatched to any gene: 3. This CDR3 contains 14 residues. DNA of the CDR3: TGTGCCAGCAGTTTACTAGCGGGAGAACACGAGCAGTACTTC. Residues: CASSLLAGEHEQYF.

The chain couples TRBV30 to TRBJ1-6; 9 bases align to TRBD1. CDR3 length: 15 residues. The V gene's germline CDR1 is GTSNPN and CDR2 SVGIG (reference sequence). V gave up 3 bases and J gave up 7 bases; unmatched junction bases: 7. CDR3 residues: CAWSLGQGWNSPLHF. CDR3 DNA sequence: TGTGCCTGGAGCCTTGGACAGGGGTGGAATTCACCCCTCCACTTT.

This chain connects TRBV28 to TRBJ1-5; D gene uncertain. There are 16 residues in the CDR3. Germline V lookup: CDR1 MDHEN, CDR2 SYDVKM. Deletions cut 6 bases from V and 2 bases from J, with 17 bases between. The CDR3 DNA reads as TGTGCCAGCAGCCCCAGGCCGCTGTGGGGCAATCAGCCCCAGCATTTT. Translating gives CASSPRPLWGNQPQHF.

In this sample, this clone turned up once. V and J are TRBV7-9 and TRBJ1-2, with D hard to call. CDR3 length: 17 residues. Trimming stripped 3 bases from V and 1 base from J, with 18 bases between. From germline, CDR1 is SEHNR and CDR2 FQNEAQ (reference sequence). The CDR3 DNA reads as TGTGCCAGCAGCTTGGGTTCGGGCAGACTCAATAACTATGGCTACACCTTC. This encodes CASSLGSGRLNNYGYTF.

This clone was observed once. The rearrangement uses TRBV6-5 and TRBJ2-1; D unclear. This CDR3 comprises 12 residues. The V gene's germline CDR1 is MNHEY and CDR2 SVGAGI. V was shortened by 2 bases and J by 8 bases, with 7 bases between the two germline ends. Written as DNA, the CDR3 is TGTGCCAGCAGTTACAACCAGGATGAGCAGTTCTTC. Protein sequence: CASSYNQDEQFF.

With regard to this clone: The junction shows a germline mismatch at one end, possibly a read error. The chain employs TRBV7-7 and TRBJ2-3, with 7 positions matching TRBD1. The germline V gene encodes CDR1 SSHAT and CDR2 FNYEAQ (reference sequence). The CDR3 is made up of 15 amino acids. This chain's CDR3 is CASSRDSDSTDTQYF. The CDR3 DNA follows: TGTGCTAGCAGCCGGGACAGCGATAGCACAGATACGCAGTATTTT.

The gene calls are TRBV10-1 and TRBJ2-3; D remains ambiguous. CDR1 is WNHNN, CDR2 SYGVQD, per germline (reference sequence). The CDR3 contains 12 residues. V lost 0 bases and J 6 bases, leaving 4 bases between the germline ends. In DNA form, the CDR3 reads TGCGCCAGCAGTGAGTCCAGGGATACGCAGTATTTT. It translates to CASSESRDTQYF.

This clone was detected only a few times. A read error may account for a junction end that differs from germline. This chain joins TRBV7-2 and TRBJ1-2; unclear D gene. CDR3 length: 13 residues. Looked up from germline, CDR1 is SGHTA and CDR2 is FQGNSA. The CDR3 reads CASRLDPNYGYTF. CDR3 DNA: TGTGCCAGCAGGTTAGACCCAAACTATGGCTACACCTTC.

The CDR3 spells CASSEGGDISYEQYV. CDR3 coding DNA: TGTGCCAGCAGTGAAGGGGGGGACATATCCTACGAGCAGTACGTC. V gene TRBV6-1 combines with J gene TRBJ2-7; D is possibly TRBD1 or TRBD2 (6 bases each). Germline V lookup: CDR1 MNHNS, CDR2 SASEGT. This CDR3 has 15 residues. The V and J ends lost 1 base and 1 base respectively, with 11 bases between them.

The rearrangement links TRBV6-5 to TRBJ2-2, with 7 bases that match TRBD2. Germline V gene sequence: CDR1 MNHEY, CDR2 SVGAGI. V was clipped by 2 bases and J by 3 bases; unmatched bases: 6. This CDR3 contains 16 residues. CDR3 residues: CASSYGSGLHTGELFF. The CDR3 region has the DNA TGTGCCAGCAGTTACGGTAGCGGGTTACACACCGGGGAGCTGTTTTTT.

The chain is built from TRBV6-5 and TRBJ1-2, with 7 bases matching TRBD1. The germline gives CDR1 MNHEY, CDR2 SVGAGI. The CDR3 length is 14 residues. V was clipped by 3 bases and J by 3 bases; unmatched bases: 4. Here the CDR3 DNA reads TGTGCCAGCAGTTATCCCGGACAGGACTATGGCTACACCTTC. Encoded protein: CASSYPGQDYGYTF.

The gene calls are TRBV6-5 and TRBJ1-2; 7 nucleotides align to TRBD1. Germline V gene lookup returns CDR1 MNHEY and CDR2 SVGAGI. The V segment lost 5 bases and the J segment 0 bases; nucleotides outside the gene matches: 0. The CDR3 covers 13 residues. This CDR3 reads CASSGTANYGYTF. The CDR3, as DNA: TGTGCCAGCAGTGGGACAGCTAACTATGGCTACACCTTC.

The rearrangement uses TRBV10-3 and TRBJ2-7; D not certain. CDR1 and CDR2 (germline): ENHRY, SYGVKD. V shed 3 bases and J shed 2 bases, with 2 bases lying between them. This CDR3 region has 11 residues. CDR3 residues: CAISDTYEQYF. CDR3 bases: TGTGCCATCAGTGACACCTACGAGCAGTACTTC.

This chain connects TRBV6-6 to TRBJ1-2; 8 bases agree with TRBD1. The germline gives CDR1 MNHNY, CDR2 SVGAGI (reference sequence). The V and J ends lost 8 bases and 8 bases, in that order; junction bases with no gene match: 13. CDR3 size: 14 residues. The CDR3 loop reads CASSLLGQGFGYTF. The CDR3 region has the DNA TGTGCCAGCTCCCTCCTCGGACAGGGATTCGGCTACACCTTC.